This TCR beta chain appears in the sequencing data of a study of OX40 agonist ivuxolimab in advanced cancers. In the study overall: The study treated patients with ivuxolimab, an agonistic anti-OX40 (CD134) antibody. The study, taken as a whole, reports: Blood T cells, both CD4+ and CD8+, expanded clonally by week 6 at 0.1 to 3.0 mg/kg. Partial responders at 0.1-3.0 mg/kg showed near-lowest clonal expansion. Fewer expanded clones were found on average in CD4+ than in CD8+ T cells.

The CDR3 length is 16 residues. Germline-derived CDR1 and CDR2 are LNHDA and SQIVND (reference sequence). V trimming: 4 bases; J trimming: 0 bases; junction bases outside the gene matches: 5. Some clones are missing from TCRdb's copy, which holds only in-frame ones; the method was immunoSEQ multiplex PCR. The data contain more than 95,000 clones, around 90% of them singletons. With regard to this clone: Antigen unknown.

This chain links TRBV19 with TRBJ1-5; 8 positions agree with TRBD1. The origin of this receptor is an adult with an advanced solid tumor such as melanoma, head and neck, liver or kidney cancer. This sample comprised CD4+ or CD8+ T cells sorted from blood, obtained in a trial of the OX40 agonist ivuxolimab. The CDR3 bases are TGTGCCAGTAGTACGCGGACAGGGTATAGCAATCAGCCCCAGCATTTT. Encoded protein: CASSTRTGYSNQPQHF.